This T cell receptor (beta chain) was sequenced in a study of blood T cell repertoires in COVID-19. Study summary: Italy, Spain and the United States were the sources of the convalescent and acute COVID-19 samples. The analysed material was cDNA or gDNA that came from T cells, B-cell-depleted T cells, or PBMCs.

In the original analysis: Reference gene primer amplification yielded estimated nucleated cell counts. Clones were sequenced by immunoSEQ multiplex PCR, and TCRdb holds only the in-frame ones, with some missing. Clone size and V and J calls were adopted from that table, with D and trimming inferred from the DNA. The table has roughly 50,000 clones, roughly 90% seen once. Per germline, CDR1 LNHNV and CDR2 YYDKDF (reference sequence). Trimming cost V 1 base and J 6 bases, with 9 bases left between them. This CDR3 region has 14 residues. The chain uses TRBV15 and TRBJ2-2; possibly TRBD1 for D (5 bases). This clonotype was obtained from a man aged 45 to 65 with acute or convalescent COVID-19. The sequenced sample consisted of peripheral blood. CDR3 protein: CATSRVSGPGELFF. DNA of the CDR3: TGTGCCACCAGCAGAGTATCAGGGCCCGGGGAGCTGTTTTTT.